This TCR beta chain was sequenced for a study of blood T cell repertoires in COVID-19. Original processing methods: Estimated nucleated cell counts came from reference gene primer amplification. Assay used: immunoSEQ multiplex PCR; TCRdb lists only in-frame clones, some missing. The D gene and trimming were derived from the DNA, and the V and J assignments and clone size from that table. The sample carries about 230,000 clones, about 86% recorded once. Sequenced input: peripheral blood. The TCR comes from a man over 45 with active or convalescent COVID-19.

CDR3 nucleotide sequence: TGTGCCAGCAGCCACCCCCAGGGCAGGTCTGGAAACACCATATATTTT. This codes for CASSHPQGRSGNTIYF. The V call is TRBV9, the J call TRBJ1-3; D perhaps matches TRBD1 (5 bases). The CDR3 length is 16 residues. Germline-derived CDR1 and CDR2 are SGDLS and YYNGEE. Trimming pared 4 bases from V and 1 base from J, leaving 15 bases between. The full variable domain, with the rest looked up from reference TRBV9 and TRBJ1-3, is DSGVTQTPKHLITATGQRVTLRCSPRSGDLSVYWYQQSLDQGLQFLIQYYNGEERAKGNILERFSAQQFPDLHSELNLSSLELGDSALYFCASSHPQGRSGNTIYFGEGSWLTVV.